This T cell receptor (beta chain) was obtained from a study of T cells expressing NK-cell markers. Study context: Beta-chain profiling covered CD3+CD56+NKG2C+, CD3+CD56+NKG2C- and CD3+CD56-NKG2C+ sorted subsets.

Regarding the study as a whole: For several donors, the dominant NKG2C+ clonotypes made up roughly 1.0-8% of their CD8+ T cells.

The CDR3 length is 14 residues. The V gene's germline CDR1 is MNHEY and CDR2 SVGAGI. For each CDR3 protein, TCRdb gives one entry from its re-call of the 5' RACE reads, without DNA. This table holds 5,000 to 6,000 distinct CDR3 sequences. Note on this clonotype: Antigen specificity is unknown.

Sequencing was done on a sample of blood T cells: a sorted CD56 or NKG2C T cell subset, CD4+ or CD8+ T cells, or bulk PBMC T cells (not recorded which). The receptor comes from a man aged 18 to 29 in good health. The chain recombines TRBV6-5 with TRBJ1-5; TCRdb designates TRBD1, a call that cannot be tested without DNA. The CDR3 sequence is CASSHPGSNQPQHF.